These T cell receptor beta chains were read from a single sample in a study of blood T cells in healthy people across ages. From the 5' RACE reads, TCRdb called clonotypes with MiXCR, one entry per CDR3 protein. The table has more than 650,000 distinct CDR3 sequences, more than 25% seen once; the top ten hold 3%. These data also featured in a second study, about T cells of mothers and their children.

The sequenced material came from blood. All receptors derive from a boy between 10 and 17 years old in good health. Both conserved end residues are part of each CDR3. Each record gives: CDR3 DNA, CDR3 protein, V gene, D gene, J gene, clone size. The D gene is left open where the match is weak. Clone size, where shown, is once, few, many, or a class for clones that have expanded.

cdr3_nt: TGTGCCAGCAGTTTCTCCGCCGCGTACTGGAGCACAGATACGCAGTATTTT
cdr3_aa: CASSFSAAYWSTDTQYF
v_call: TRBV6-2/TRBV6-3
d_call: .
j_call: TRBJ2-3
clone_size: few

cdr3_nt: TGTGCCAGCAGTTACGTGGGGGGACAAAACACCGGGGAGCTGTTTTTT
cdr3_aa: CASSYVGGQNTGELFF
v_call: TRBV6-6
d_call: .
j_call: TRBJ2-2
clone_size: few

cdr3_nt: TGTGCCACCACCGTTGACAGCAAATATCCCCCAGATACGCAGTATTTT
cdr3_aa: CATTVDSKYPPDTQYF
v_call: TRBV27
d_call: .
j_call: TRBJ2-3
clone_size: .

cdr3_nt: TGTGCCAGCAGCTACACCGGACTAGCGGGGTACAATGAGCAGTTCTTC
cdr3_aa: CASSYTGLAGYNEQFF
v_call: TRBV6-5
d_call: TRBD2
j_call: TRBJ2-1
clone_size: .

cdr3_nt: TGCGCCAGCAGCTTGGACACGGGGAGAGAGCAGTTCTTC
cdr3_aa: CASSLDTGREQFF
v_call: TRBV5-1
d_call: .
j_call: TRBJ2-1
clone_size: .

cdr3_nt: TGTGCCAGCAGCGGACTCCTGGGTAGGGTGGAGCAGTACTTC
cdr3_aa: CASSGLLGRVEQYF
v_call: TRBV6-1
d_call: .
j_call: TRBJ2-5
clone_size: few

cdr3_nt: TGCAGTGCCCAGAACAGCGGGGGTGTGTACAATGAGCAGTTCTTC
cdr3_aa: CSAQNSGGVYNEQFF
v_call: TRBV20-1
d_call: TRBD2
j_call: TRBJ2-1
clone_size: .

cdr3_nt: TGTGCCAGCAGTTGGGGGACGGGCTCTGGAAACACCATATATTTT
cdr3_aa: CASSWGTGSGNTIYF
v_call: TRBV6-6
d_call: .
j_call: TRBJ1-3
clone_size: few

cdr3_nt: TGCAGTGCTGGGGGAGTAGTGACCTCTGGCGAGCAGTACTTC
cdr3_aa: CSAGGVVTSGEQYF
v_call: TRBV20-1
d_call: .
j_call: TRBJ2-7
clone_size: .

cdr3_nt: TGCAGTGCTAGAGATATAGCACAGGGGCTACCTGAAGCTTTCTTT
cdr3_aa: CSARDIAQGLPEAFF
v_call: TRBV20-1
d_call: TRBD1
j_call: TRBJ1-1
clone_size: .